The rows below give T cell receptor beta chains drawn from one sample of a study of somatic mutations in cytotoxic T cells in rheumatoid arthritis. Sequencing was performed with immunoSEQ multiplex PCR; in TCRdb, only in-frame clones are kept and a portion is missing. This sample has more than 25,000 clones, with roughly 74% found just once. Sequencing was carried out using CD8+ T cells sorted from blood. The receptors here all came from a woman in her late teens or twenties in good health. Each CDR3 is given with its conserved first and last residue. D genes are given only for firm matches.

TRBJ2-7	TRBV28	.	CASSSDRPAGYEQYF	TGTGCCAGCAGTTCCGACAGGCCTGCCGGCTACGAGCAGTACTTC
TRBJ2-7	TRBV7-9	.	CASSFGGVEEQYF	TGTGCCAGCAGCTTCGGCGGGGTGGAAGAGCAGTACTTC
TRBJ2-5	TRBV28	TRBD2	CASSSVTSEQETQYF	TGTGCCAGCAGTTCCGTGACTAGCGAACAAGAGACCCAGTACTTC
TRBJ2-6	TRBV29-1	.	CSVVASGANVLTF	TGCAGCGTTGTAGCCTCTGGGGCCAACGTCCTGACTTTC
TRBJ2-2	TRBV13	.	CASSLARELFF	TGTGCCAGCAGCTTAGCCCGGGAGCTGTTTTTT
TRBJ2-5	TRBV19	.	CASSIPESETQYF	TGTGCCAGTAGTATTCCGGAGTCGGAGACCCAGTACTTC
TRBJ1-5	TRBV4-2	.	CASSLNGGGSNQPQHF	TGTGCCAGCAGCCTCAACGGGGGGGGTAGCAATCAGCCCCAGCATTTT
TRBJ1-1	TRBV5-6	TRBD1	CASSSRQGAWTEAFF	TGTGCCAGCAGCTCGCGACAGGGGGCCTGGACTGAAGCTTTCTTT
TRBJ1-1	TRBV30	.	CAWSYTGEAFF	TGTGCCTGGAGTTACACTGGTGAAGCTTTCTTT
TRBJ2-3	TRBV28	.	CASSSQRVTDTQYF	TGTGCCAGCAGTAGCCAGCGGGTCACAGATACGCAGTATTTT
TRBJ2-1	TRBV9	.	CASSVEGRGSYNEQFF	TGTGCCAGCAGCGTAGAAGGCCGGGGCTCCTACAATGAGCAGTTCTTC
TRBJ2-5	TRBV9	.	CASSAPDSGETQYF	TGTGCCAGCAGCGCCCCGGACAGCGGAGAGACCCAGTACTTC
TRBJ2-5	TRBV7-9	.	CASSLVGQGETQYF	TGTGCCAGCAGCTTAGTAGGCCAGGGGGAGACCCAGTACTTC
TRBJ2-3	TRBV7-9	.	CASSFRRDGVYTQYF	TGTGCCAGCAGCTTTAGGAGGGACGGGGTTTATACGCAGTATTTT
TRBJ2-1	TRBV13	TRBD2	CASSSGGPGNEQFF	TGTGCCAGCAGTTCGGGGGGGCCTGGGAATGAGCAGTTCTTC
TRBJ2-6	TRBV4-1	.	CASSQKGTPTSGANVLTF	TGCGCCAGCAGCCAAAAAGGGACACCCACCTCTGGGGCCAACGTCCTGACTTTC